This TCR beta chain was profiled in a study of blood T cell repertoires in COVID-19. Overall study context: The study drew acute and convalescent COVID-19 samples from the United States, Italy and Spain. Sources were T cells, B-cell-depleted T cells, or PBMCs; the material itself was cDNA or gDNA.

Methods used by the authors: For nucleated cells, counts were estimated from reference gene primer amplification. Produced via immunoSEQ multiplex PCR; TCRdb's table is partial and in-frame only. From that table come the V and J calls and clone size; the DNA was used to work out D and trimming. The sample has around 220,000 clones; roughly three quarters are singletons. The TCR comes from a woman in her thirties or forties with active or convalescent COVID-19. The sequenced sample was peripheral blood.

The DNA for the CDR3 is TGTGCTAGTGGTTCACAACAGAATTTTCTACGGGAGCAGTACTTC. The encoded protein is CASGSQQNFLREQYF. The chain links TRBV12-5 to TRBJ2-7; D is unclear. The CDR3 totals 15 residues. From germline, CDR1 is LGHNT and CDR2 FRNRAP. Trimming took off 4 bases at V and 7 bases at J, with 20 bases between the two ends.